The 9 T cell receptor beta chains below were found in one sample sequenced in a study of blood T cell repertoires in COVID-19. Using immunoSEQ multiplex PCR, the repertoire was profiled, and TCRdb retains in-frame clones only, with some absent. The repertoire holds about 180,000 clones, with around 83% as singletons. The sample consisted of peripheral blood. The receptors were sampled from a woman between 25 and 40 years old with active or convalescent COVID-19.

V gene TRBV6-5 combines with J gene TRBJ2-7; 7 bases are shared with TRBD1. Germline CDR1 reads MNHEY; CDR2 reads SVGAGI. This CDR3 comprises 15 residues. Unmatched junction bases numbered 9, after V lost 6 bases and J lost 1 base. The CDR3 coding sequence is TGTGCCAGCAGCCGTTCTAAACAGGGGTCCTACGAGCAGTACTTC. Translated, it gives CASSRSKQGSYEQYF.

The V gene is TRBV6-5, the J gene TRBJ1-1; TRBD1 might be the D (5 bases). Germline V gives CDR1 MNHEY, CDR2 SVGAGI. The CDR3 covers 12 residues. The V end lost 8 bases, the J end lost 8 bases, and 15 bases lay between the germline ends. For the CDR3, the DNA is TGTGCCAGCGGGAAGGGAGGGACCGAAGCTTTCTTT. Translation: CASGKGGTEAFF.

This chain connects TRBV28 to TRBJ1-5, with TRBD1 matching over 9 bases. From germline, CDR1 is MDHEN and CDR2 SYDVKM. This CDR3 is 13 amino acids long. With V trimmed by 5 bases and J by 6 bases, 2 bases remained unmatched. Here the CDR3 DNA reads TGTGCCAGCAGTACAGGGGGCGGTCAGCCCCAGCATTTT. It specifies CASSTGGGQPQHF.

The V gene is TRBV2, the J gene TRBJ1-2, with a possible D match to TRBD1 (6 bases). V shed 0 bases and J shed 0 bases, with 23 bases lying between them. Germline V gives CDR1 SNHLY, CDR2 FYNNEI. The CDR3 spans 20 residues. The CDR3 DNA sequence: TGTGCCAGCAGTGAAGCGCGGGGGCCCGTTATTGAGAACACTAACTATGGCTACACCTTC. This encodes CASSEARGPVIENTNYGYTF. The variable domain in full, completed from reference TRBV2 and TRBJ1-2, reads EPEVTQTPSHQVTQMGQEVILRCVPISNHLYFYWYRQILGQKVEFLVSFYNNEISEKSEIFDDQFSVERPDGSNFTLKIRSTKLEDSAMYFCASSEARGPVIENTNYGYTFGSGTRLTVV.

The V gene is TRBV9, the J gene TRBJ2-3; 10 nucleotides agree with TRBD2. In germline, CDR1 is SGDLS, CDR2 YYNGEE. J gave up 2 bases and V 0 bases, and 6 bases lay outside the gene matches. The CDR3 sequence is 17 residues long. CDR3 nucleotides: TGTGCCAGCAGCGTAGGGAGCGGGGGGGCCCTCACAGATACGCAGTATTTT. It encodes CASSVGSGGALTDTQYF.

V usage is TRBV4-1 and J usage is TRBJ1-5; 11 bases align to TRBD1. This CDR3 has 12 residues. V gave up 8 bases and J gave up 7 bases; unmatched junction bases: 1. Germline V CDR1 and CDR2: MGHRA, YSYEKL. The CDR3 loop reads CASGTGGQPQHF. CDR3 nucleotides: TGCGCCAGCGGGACAGGGGGACAGCCCCAGCATTTT.

The chain is built from TRBV5-1 and TRBJ2-5, with 9 nucleotides matching TRBD2. The V and J ends lost 8 bases and 4 bases, in that order; junction bases with no gene match: 12. Germline CDR1 is SGHRS and CDR2 is YFSETQ. CDR3 size: 15 residues. CDR3 loop: CASDTGTSSIETQYF. The CDR3 DNA reads as TGCGCCAGTGATACCGGGACTAGCTCTATAGAGACCCAGTACTTC.

This chain links TRBV9 with TRBJ1-1, with D unresolved. The CDR3 covers 13 residues. V lost 1 base, J lost 1 base, and 5 bases lay in between. CDR1 is SGDLS, CDR2 YYNGEE, per germline. CDR3 bases: TGTGCCAGCAGCGTATCGCGGAACACTGAAGCTTTCTTT. As protein: CASSVSRNTEAFF.

V and J are TRBV6-5 and TRBJ1-1; a possible D gene is TRBD1 (6 bases). The CDR3 has 14 amino acids. Trimming left V 5 bases short and J 1 base short, with 11 bases between. Germline CDR1 and CDR2: MNHEY and SVGAGI. CDR3 coding DNA: TGTGCCAGCAGTAACCCACAGGGGAACACTGAAGCTTTCTTT. Translating it yields CASSNPQGNTEAFF.